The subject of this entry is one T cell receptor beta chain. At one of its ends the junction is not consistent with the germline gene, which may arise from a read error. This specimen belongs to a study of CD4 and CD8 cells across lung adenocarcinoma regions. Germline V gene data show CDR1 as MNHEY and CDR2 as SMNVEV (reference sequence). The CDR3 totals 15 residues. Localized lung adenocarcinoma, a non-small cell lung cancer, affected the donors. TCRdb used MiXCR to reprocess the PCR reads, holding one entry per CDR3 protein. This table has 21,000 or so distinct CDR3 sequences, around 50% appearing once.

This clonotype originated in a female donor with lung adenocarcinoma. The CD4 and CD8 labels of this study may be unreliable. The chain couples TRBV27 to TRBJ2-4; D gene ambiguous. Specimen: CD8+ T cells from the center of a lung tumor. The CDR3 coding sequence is TGTGGCCGCAGCCCGCGGCTAGGAGTCACAGACATTCAGTACTTT. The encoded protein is CGRSPRLGVTDIQYF.